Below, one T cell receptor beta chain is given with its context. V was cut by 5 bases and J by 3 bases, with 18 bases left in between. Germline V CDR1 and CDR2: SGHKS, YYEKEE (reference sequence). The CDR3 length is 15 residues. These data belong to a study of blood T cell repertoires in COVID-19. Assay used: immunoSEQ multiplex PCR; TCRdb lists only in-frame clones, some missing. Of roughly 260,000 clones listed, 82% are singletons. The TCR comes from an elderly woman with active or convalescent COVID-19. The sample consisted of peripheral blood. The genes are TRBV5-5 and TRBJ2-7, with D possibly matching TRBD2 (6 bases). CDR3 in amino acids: CASSPSSGLYYEQYF. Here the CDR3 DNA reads TGTGCCAGCAGTCCGAGTAGTGGACTATACTACGAGCAGTACTTC.